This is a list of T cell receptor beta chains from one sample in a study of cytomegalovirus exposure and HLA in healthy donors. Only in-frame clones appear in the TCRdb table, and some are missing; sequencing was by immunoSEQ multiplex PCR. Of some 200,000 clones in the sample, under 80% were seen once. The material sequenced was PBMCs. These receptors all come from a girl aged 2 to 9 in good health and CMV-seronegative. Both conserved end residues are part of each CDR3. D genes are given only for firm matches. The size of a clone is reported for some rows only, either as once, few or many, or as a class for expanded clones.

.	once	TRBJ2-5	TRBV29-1	CSGRGQETQYF	TGCAGCGGGAGGGGCCAGGAGACCCAGTACTTC
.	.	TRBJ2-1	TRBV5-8	CASSLARDEQFF	TGTGCCAGCAGCTTGGCCAGGGATGAGCAGTTCTTC
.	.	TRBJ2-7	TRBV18	CASSPRRTPTDEQYF	TGTGCCAGCTCACCGAGGAGAACACCGACCGACGAGCAGTACTTC
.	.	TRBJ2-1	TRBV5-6	CASSPIPNNEQFF	TGTGCCAGCAGTCCAATTCCTAACAATGAGCAGTTCTTC
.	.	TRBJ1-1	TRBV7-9	CASSGYVTTGTEAFF	TGTGCCAGCAGCGGATACGTAACCACGGGAACTGAAGCTTTCTTT
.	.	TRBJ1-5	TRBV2	CASSWTGNQPQHF	TGTGCCAGCAGTTGGACAGGCAATCAGCCCCAGCATTTT
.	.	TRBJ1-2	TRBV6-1	CASSAGFNYGYTF	TGTGCCAGCAGCGCAGGGTTTAACTATGGCTACACCTTC
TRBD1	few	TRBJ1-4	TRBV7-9	CASSLKGGTNEKLFF	TGTGCCAGCAGCTTAAAAGGGGGCACTAATGAAAAACTGTTTTTT
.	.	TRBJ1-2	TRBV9	CASSAAVGALNYGYTF	TGTGCCAGCAGCGCCGCGGTAGGGGCGTTAAACTATGGCTACACCTTC
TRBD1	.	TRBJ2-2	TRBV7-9	CASSLTGDTGELFF	TGTGCCAGCAGCTTAACAGGGGACACCGGGGAGCTGTTTTTT
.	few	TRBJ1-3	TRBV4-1	CASSPGVRNTIYF	TGCGCCAGCAGCCCGGGGGTACGAAACACCATATATTTT
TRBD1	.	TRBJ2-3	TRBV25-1	CASSDLARDRGGDTQYF	TGTGCCAGCAGTGACCTCGCCCGGGACAGGGGGGGAGATACGCAGTATTTT
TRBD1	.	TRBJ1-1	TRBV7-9	CSSRGQGNEAFF	TGTTCCAGCAGGGGACAGGGGAATGAAGCTTTCTTT
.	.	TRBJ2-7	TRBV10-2	CASSTDIAYEQYF	TGCGCCAGCAGTACCGACATCGCCTACGAGCAGTACTTC
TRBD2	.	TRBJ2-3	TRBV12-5	CASGLVGTSADTQYF	TGTGCTAGTGGTTTGGTCGGGACTAGCGCAGATACGCAGTATTTT
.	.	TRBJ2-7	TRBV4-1	CASSHLLAGPYEQYF	TGCGCCAGCAGCCACCTACTAGCAGGGCCCTACGAGCAGTACTTC
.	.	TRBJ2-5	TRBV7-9	CASGFQMGAKETQYF	TGTGCCAGCGGGTTTCAAATGGGGGCAAAGGAGACCCAGTACTTC
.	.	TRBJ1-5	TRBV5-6	CASSPGGNQPQHF	TGTGCCAGCAGCCCGGGGGGCAATCAGCCCCAGCATTTT
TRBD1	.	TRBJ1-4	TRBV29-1	CSATGANEELFF	TGCAGCGCGACAGGGGCTAATGAAGAACTGTTTTTT
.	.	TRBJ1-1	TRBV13	CASSRGGEGNTEAFF	TGTGCCAGCAGCCGGGGAGGGGAGGGGAACACTGAAGCTTTCTTT
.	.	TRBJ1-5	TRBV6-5	CASSYSGRAGNQPQHF	TGTGCCAGCAGTTACTCGGGCAGGGCAGGCAATCAGCCCCAGCATTTT
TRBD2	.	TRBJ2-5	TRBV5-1	CASTQSGGWETQYF	TGCGCCAGCACCCAAAGCGGGGGGTGGGAGACCCAGTACTTC
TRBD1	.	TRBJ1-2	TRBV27	CASSPTGSYGYTF	TGTGCCAGCAGTCCGACAGGGAGCTATGGCTACACCTTC
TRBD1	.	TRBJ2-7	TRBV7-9	CASPEGDRIYEQYF	TGTGCCAGCCCCGAAGGGGACAGAATTTACGAGCAGTACTTC
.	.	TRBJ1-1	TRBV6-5	CASSYSGVEAFF	TGTGCCAGCAGTTACTCAGGGGTAGAAGCTTTCTTT
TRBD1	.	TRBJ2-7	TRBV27	CASSLGTGPYEQYF	TGTGCCAGCAGTTTAGGGACAGGCCCCTACGAGCAGTACTTC